The next 8 T cell receptor beta chains were all read from a single sample in a study of blood T cells in healthy people across ages. Combining a sample-barcoded 5' primer with a J-beta primer mix, a second PCR ran for roughly 7 to 12 cycles. MiXCR, run by TCRdb on the 5' RACE reads, gives a single entry per CDR3 protein. The sample contains 550,000 to 750,000 distinct CDR3 sequences, under 25% of which appear only once. The sample taken for sequencing was blood. All receptors derive from a man between 65 and 79 years old in good health.

The chain joins TRBV27 to TRBJ1-3; D is possibly TRBD1 (5 bases). The CDR3 runs 13 residues. Germline-derived CDR1 and CDR2 are MNHEY and SMNVEV (reference sequence). V was shortened by 5 bases and J by 2 bases, with 7 bases between the two germline ends. The CDR3 loop is CASSAGAGNTIYF. The CDR3 nucleotides read TGTGCCAGCAGTGCGGGGGCTGGAAACACCATATATTTT.

There are many counts of this clonotype. V and J are TRBV5-5 and TRBJ2-7, with 8 bases identical to TRBD2. This CDR3 region has 15 residues. J lost 1 base, V lost 0 bases, and 3 bases had no gene match. Germline V gives CDR1 SGHKS, CDR2 YYEKEE (reference sequence). CDR3 sequence reads: CASSLAASGSYEQYF. Here the CDR3 DNA reads TGTGCCAGCAGCTTGGCGGCTAGCGGGTCCTACGAGCAGTACTTC.

The chain uses TRBV7-9 and TRBJ2-2; TRBD2 matches 12 bases. The CDR3 extends over 17 amino acids. The V and J ends lost 4 bases and 4 bases, in that order; junction bases with no gene match: 7. From germline, CDR1 is SEHNR and CDR2 FQNEAQ (reference sequence). The CDR3 region has the DNA TGTGCCAGCAGCTCTTGGACTAGCGGGATTACCACCGGGGAGCTGTTTTTT. It encodes CASSSWTSGITTGELFF. The variable domain in full, completed from reference TRBV7-9 and TRBJ2-2, reads DTGVSQNPRHKITKRGQNVTFRCDPISEHNRLYWYRQTLGQGPEFLTYFQNEAQLEKSRLLSDRFSAERPKGSFSTLEIQRTEQGDSAMYLCASSSWTSGITTGELFFGEGSRLTVL.

In nucleotides, the CDR3 is TGTGCCAGCAGCTCCTCGACAGTAGCTAATGAAAAACTGTTTTTT. Protein product: CASSSSTVANEKLFF. The rearrangement uses TRBV5-5 and TRBJ1-4, with D possibly matching TRBD1 (5 bases). This CDR3 region has 15 residues. The V gene's germline CDR1 is SGHKS and CDR2 YYEKEE (reference sequence). Trimming stripped 3 bases from V and 3 bases from J, with 12 bases between.

This clonotype was seen only a few times. The rearrangement joins TRBV20-1 to TRBJ2-1; TRBD2 aligns across 15 bases. The CDR3 covers 15 residues. Unmatched junction bases numbered 6, after V lost 2 bases and J lost 10 bases. CDR1 DFQATT and CDR2 SNEGSKA come from the germline V gene (reference sequence). The CDR3 reads CSARRTSGGADEQFF. CDR3 bases: TGCAGTGCTAGAAGGACTAGCGGGGGGGCCGACGAGCAGTTCTTC.

In the case of this clonotype: A much bigger clone sits one base away, suggesting this may be a read error. V and J are TRBV12-3 or TRBV12-4 and TRBJ2-3, with 7 positions matching TRBD1. V was clipped by 10 bases and J by 2 bases; unmatched bases: 6. The CDR3 contains 13 residues. The CDR3 DNA is TGTGCCACCCGGGACAGCTTCACAGATACGCAGTATTTT. This gives the protein CATRDSFTDTQYF.

A few counts support this clonotype. The chain recombines TRBV18 with TRBJ2-1; maybe TRBD2 (6 bases). The CDR3 sequence is 18 residues long. V was cut by 1 base and J by 0 bases, with 16 bases left in between. The germline gives CDR1 KGHSH, CDR2 LQKENI. The CDR3 sequence is CASSPQSPAGISYNEQFF. CDR3 coding DNA: TGTGCCAGCTCACCACAATCACCAGCGGGTATCTCCTACAATGAGCAGTTCTTC.

The V and J genes are TRBV5-1 and TRBJ2-1, with 9 bases matching TRBD2. Germline CDR1 reads SGHRS; CDR2 reads YFSETQ. V lost 3 bases to trimming and J lost 5 bases; unmatched junction nucleotides: 6. This CDR3 has 15 amino acids. This chain's CDR3 is CASSSGREGHNEQFF. The CDR3 nucleotides are TGCGCCAGCAGCTCGGGGCGGGAGGGCCACAATGAGCAGTTCTTC.